The TCR beta chain described here comes from a study of prognosis after radiotherapy for stage I lung cancer. Two-round multiplex PCR amplified TCR beta CDR3 from genomic DNA. The first round of PCR was done with primers that matched each TRBV and TRBJ gene. Via MiXCR, TCRdb re-called the multiplex PCR reads, giving one row per CDR3 protein. The table shows about 12,000 distinct CDR3 sequences, with about 56% occurring only once. Whole-study findings and limits: Diminished Shannon entropy following stereotactic body radiation therapy characterized patients who developed distant metastases.

This clonotype was seen repeatedly, ten times or more. Its target is not known. At one end, the junction sequence differs from germline, possibly due to a read error. The input for sequencing was PBMCs, taken before or after stereotactic body radiation therapy (not recorded which). The clonotype originates from a donor aged 50 or older with non-small cell lung cancer.

In DNA, the CDR3 is TGTGCCAGCAGCTCCCCGGGGGGGACTAGCGGGAGGATCCTTTTT. It yields the protein CASSSPGGTSGRILF. V and J are TRBV7-2 and TRBJ2-2; 15 positions match TRBD2. CDR1 SGHTA and CDR2 FQGNSA come from the germline V gene. The CDR3 runs to 15 residues.